The 28 T cell receptor beta chains below all came from one sample that was sequenced in a study of neurological immune-mediated disorders. Stated time point: longitudinal time-point 1 (baseline). From the 5' RACE reads, TCRdb called clonotypes with MiXCR, one entry per CDR3 protein. The data show approximately 36,000 distinct CDR3 sequences, with 3% to 3.5% seen just once and around 8% held by the top ten. Sequenced sample: PBMCs. The source is a woman in her sixties with multiple sclerosis.

This clonotype appeared many times. The chain combines TRBV5-1 with TRBJ1-2; D gene uncertain. The CDR3 extends over 13 amino acids. Germline CDR1 is SGHRS and CDR2 is YFSETQ. V lost 4 bases and J 2 bases, leaving 9 bases between the germline ends. CDR3 bases: TGCGCCAGCAGCGACCAGGTCAACTATGGCTACACCTTC. Encoded protein: CASSDQVNYGYTF.

Ten or more counts support this clonotype. The J gene is TRBJ1-5, the V gene TRBV7-6; 10 nucleotides match TRBD1. The CDR3 extends over 15 amino acids. Germline-derived CDR1 and CDR2 are SGHVS and FNYEAQ. J was trimmed by 6 bases and V by 1 base; bases with no gene match: 3. CDR3 sequence (DNA): TGTGCCAGCAGCTTAGGACAGGGGGCCGGTCAGCCCCAGCATTTT. This gives the protein CASSLGQGAGQPQHF.

This clonotype came up many times. The rearrangement joins TRBV5-4 to TRBJ2-3; 9 bases match TRBD1. V was pared by 1 base and J by 3 bases, with 6 bases of the junction left unmatched. CDR1 is SGHNT, CDR2 YYREEE, per germline (reference sequence). This CDR3 spans 16 amino acids. CDR3 DNA: TGTGCCAGCAGCTTGCCCCGACAGGGGGTAACAGATACGCAGTATTTT. Translated, it gives CASSLPRQGVTDTQYF.

The sample holds many counts of this clonotype. The J gene is TRBJ1-1, the V gene TRBV3-1, with a tentative D call TRBD1 (5 bases). Trimming stripped 0 bases from V and 6 bases from J, with 23 bases between. This CDR3 is built from 18 residues. CDR1 and CDR2 (germline): LGHDT, YNNKEL (reference sequence). CDR3 sequence reads: CASSQERSAGRGGAEAFF. CDR3 coding DNA: TGTGCCAGCAGCCAAGAAAGGTCCGCGGGACGCGGCGGTGCTGAAGCTTTCTTT. Variable domain in full (rest from reference TRBV3-1 and TRBJ1-1): DTAVSQTPKYLVTQMGNDKSIKCEQNLGHDTMYWYKQDSKKFLKIMFSYNNKELIINETVPNRFSPKSPDKAHLNLHINSLELGDSAVYFCASSQERSAGRGGAEAFFGQGTRLTVV.

This clonotype came up many times. The chain has TRBV7-9 and TRBJ1-1; 9 bases match TRBD1. The CDR3 sequence is 14 residues long. Germline values: CDR1 SEHNR, CDR2 FQNEAQ (reference sequence). J lost 4 bases, V lost 3 bases, and 3 bases had no gene match. The CDR3 sequence: CASSLDRGSTEAFF. CDR3 nucleotide sequence: TGTGCCAGCAGCTTGGACAGGGGAAGCACTGAAGCTTTCTTT.

This clonotype was seen many times. This sequence joins TRBV3-1 and TRBJ1-2, with 7 bases fitting TRBD1. The CDR3 runs 12 residues. J gave up 8 bases and V 3 bases, and 3 bases lay outside the gene matches. Germline-derived CDR1 and CDR2 are LGHDT and YNNKEL (reference sequence). The DNA for the CDR3 is TGTGCCAGCAGCCAGACAGGGTTGGGCTACACCTTC. Translated: CASSQTGLGYTF.

This clonotype occurred many times. The V and J genes are TRBV5-1 and TRBJ2-5, with 10 bases identical to TRBD1. The CDR3 covers 15 residues. After removal of 3 bases from V and 1 base from J, the junction contained 3 bases not matched to a gene. In germline, CDR1 is SGHRS, CDR2 YFSETQ. CDR3 bases: TGCGCCAGCAGCTCGGGACAGGGGACCCAAGAGACCCAGTACTTC. Translating it yields CASSSGQGTQETQYF.

This clonotype was recorded many times. J is TRBJ1-1 and V is TRBV3-1; unclear D gene. Deletions cut 4 bases from V and 0 bases from J, with 18 bases between. Germline lookup yields CDR1 LGHDT and CDR2 YNNKEL (reference sequence). CDR3 length: 17 residues. As DNA, the CDR3 is TGTGCCAGCAGCCCTCGGACGCAAAGGGCCATGAACACTGAAGCTTTCTTT. Translated: CASSPRTQRAMNTEAFF.

This clonotype was counted at least ten times. The CDR3 region is CSASDRDSFSYEQYF. The CDR3, as DNA: TGCAGTGCTAGCGACCGGGACAGCTTCTCCTACGAGCAGTACTTC. This chain uses TRBV20-1 with TRBJ2-7; 7 nucleotides line up with TRBD1. The CDR3 is 15 amino acids. Germline CDR1 is DFQATT and CDR2 is SNEGSKA (reference sequence). Unmatched junction bases numbered 8, after V lost 3 bases and J lost 0 bases.

In this sample, this clonotype turned up many times. This sequence joins TRBV2 and TRBJ2-5; a possible D gene is TRBD1 (6 bases). Germline CDR1 is SNHLY and CDR2 is FYNNEI. V lost 7 bases and J lost 2, with 11 bases in between. The CDR3 loop spans 13 amino acids. CDR3 amino acids: CASKRTAQETQYF. The CDR3 DNA follows: TGTGCCAGCAAAAGGACAGCGCAAGAGACCCAGTACTTC.

The V gene is TRBV18, the J gene TRBJ2-5, with unresolved D. CDR1 and CDR2 from the germline V gene are KGHSH and LQKENI. The CDR3 has 15 amino acids. V was trimmed by 4 bases and J by 4 bases, leaving 16 bases between them. The CDR3 region is CASSQSQLLRETQYF. CDR3 sequence (DNA): TGTGCCAGCTCACAATCGCAACTTCTGAGAGAGACCCAGTACTTC.

By share of the sample, this clonotype is medium-sized (0.01 to 0.1%). This sequence joins TRBV6-5 and TRBJ2-7, with a tentative D call TRBD1 (5 bases). V shed 5 bases and J shed 0 bases, with 14 bases lying between them. This CDR3 has 15 residues. Germline-derived CDR1 and CDR2 are MNHEY and SVGAGI. This chain's CDR3 is CASSPLTDSSYEQYF. Here the CDR3 DNA reads TGTGCCAGCAGTCCCCTGACAGATTCCTCCTACGAGCAGTACTTC.

This clonotype showed up many times. The chain carries TRBV20-1 and TRBJ2-3; maybe TRBD1 (5 bases). V lost 3 bases to trimming and J lost 4 bases, with 17 bases between them. The CDR3 sequence is 15 residues long. The germline V gene has CDR1 DFQATT and CDR2 SNEGSKA (reference sequence). The CDR3 here is CSASRPSIRADTQYF. CDR3 nucleotides: TGCAGTGCTAGTAGGCCCTCAATCAGGGCAGATACGCAGTATTTT.

This rearrangement joins TRBV7-2 to TRBJ2-1; the match to TRBD2 covers 8 bases. CDR1 is SGHTA and CDR2 is FQGNSA in the germline V gene. The CDR3 sequence is 14 residues long. V lost 6 bases to trimming and J lost 3 bases; unmatched junction nucleotides: 4. CDR3 nucleotides: TGTGCCAGCAGGAGCGGGGGATACTACAATGAGCAGTTCTTC. Translated, it gives CASRSGGYYNEQFF.

This clonotype was detected many times. The rearrangement uses TRBV19 and TRBJ2-7; D is ambiguous. The CDR3 sequence is 11 residues long. Trimming stripped 5 bases from V and 2 bases from J, with 4 bases between. CDR1 is LNHDA and CDR2 is SQIVND in the germline V gene (reference sequence). DNA of the CDR3: TGTGCCAGTAGTTCCGCCTACGAGCAGTACTTC. Translated, it gives CASSSAYEQYF.

This clonotype is medium-sized (0.01 to 0.1%). The chain joins TRBV29-1 to TRBJ1-2; D gene uncertain. The CDR3 spans 10 residues. The V end lost 5 bases, the J end lost 6 bases, and 7 bases lay between the germline ends. Germline-derived CDR1 and CDR2 are SQVTM and ANQGSEA. CDR3 region: CSVPENGYTF. CDR3 coding DNA: TGCAGCGTTCCGGAGAATGGCTACACCTTC.

This clonotype has a count of ten or more. The genes are TRBV28 and TRBJ1-3, with TRBD1 as a possible D gene (6 bases). V was trimmed by 2 bases and J by 3 bases, leaving 11 bases between them. CDR3 size: 15 residues. Germline assignment: CDR1 MDHEN and CDR2 SYDVKM. The CDR3 sequence: CASSLRGTNGNTIYF. CDR3 nucleotides: TGTGCCAGCAGTTTACGCGGGACAAATGGAAACACCATATATTTT.

The V call is TRBV12-3 or TRBV12-4, the J call TRBJ2-1; 8 nucleotides align to TRBD1. Trimming cost V 1 base and J 2 bases; bases outside gene matches: 1. The CDR3 loop spans 15 amino acids. CDR3 coding DNA: TGTGCCAGCAGTTTAGACAGGGGGGCCTACAATGAGCAGTTCTTC. This codes for CASSLDRGAYNEQFF.

This clonotype was observed at least ten times. The V and J genes are TRBV7-9 and TRBJ2-3; 8 bases agree with TRBD1. Looked up from germline, CDR1 is SEHNR and CDR2 is FQNEAQ (reference sequence). This CDR3 has 14 residues. With 4 bases clipped from V and 4 bases from J, the junction kept 4 bases outside the gene matches. CDR3 residues: CASSYRGVPDTQYF. DNA of the CDR3: TGTGCCAGCAGCTACAGGGGGGTCCCAGATACGCAGTATTTT. Together with reference TRBV7-9 and TRBJ2-3, the CDR3 gives the full variable domain: DTGVSQNPRHKITKRGQNVTFRCDPISEHNRLYWYRQTLGQGPEFLTYFQNEAQLEKSRLLSDRFSAERPKGSFSTLEIQRTEQGDSAMYLCASSYRGVPDTQYFGPGTRLTVL.

The table lists this clonotype with many counts. The rearrangement joins TRBV9 to TRBJ2-5; D is unresolved. The V gene's germline CDR1 is SGDLS and CDR2 YYNGEE. Trimming cost V 0 bases and J 0 bases, with 12 bases left between them. The CDR3 extends over 16 amino acids. The CDR3 loop reads CASSVGLKKHQETQYF. CDR3 DNA sequence: TGTGCCAGCAGCGTAGGGTTGAAGAAACACCAAGAGACCCAGTACTTC.

This clonotype has ten or more counts. The rearrangement uses TRBV12-3 or TRBV12-4 and TRBJ2-7; D unclear. This CDR3 spans 11 amino acids. With 2 bases removed from V and 3 bases from J, the gap between germline ends came to 2 bases. CDR3 protein: CASSLNYEQYF. CDR3 in DNA: TGTGCCAGCAGTTTAAACTACGAGCAGTACTTC.

This clonotype was seen at least ten times. This chain links TRBV7-2 with TRBJ1-6; D unclear. CDR3 size: 15 residues. V lost 1 base, J lost 5 bases, and 9 bases lay in between. Germline V lookup: CDR1 SGHTA, CDR2 FQGNSA. Here the CDR3 reads CASSLVSGDNSPLHF. The CDR3 DNA reads as TGTGCCAGCAGCTTAGTGTCGGGAGATAATTCACCCCTCCACTTT.

This clonotype was observed at least ten times. This rearrangement joins TRBV12-3 or TRBV12-4 to TRBJ1-1; D remains ambiguous. The V end lost 6 bases, the J end lost 0 bases, and 8 bases lay between the germline ends. The CDR3 length is 13 residues. CDR3 sequence reads: CASRPVLNTEAFF. The CDR3 nucleotides read TGTGCCAGCAGGCCTGTCTTGAACACTGAAGCTTTCTTT.

The sample holds many counts of this clonotype. This chain uses TRBV15 with TRBJ1-1, with a possible D match to TRBD1 (5 bases). The length of the CDR3 is 15 residues. Germline CDR1 and CDR2: LNHNV and YYDKDF (reference sequence). Trimming left V 1 base short and J 4 bases short, with 13 bases between. CDR3 protein: CATSRGGVRSTEAFF. CDR3 bases: TGTGCCACCAGCAGAGGGGGGGTCAGGAGCACTGAAGCTTTCTTT.

Turning to this clonotype: Here the CDR3 omits its conserved ending phenylalanine or tryptophan, so a read error is the likely source. The V and J genes are TRBV20-1 and TRBJ2-7; TRBD1 matches 9 bases. CDR1 is DFQATT, CDR2 SNEGSKA, per germline (reference sequence). This CDR3 is built from 13 residues. The V segment lost 6 bases and the J segment 5 bases; nucleotides outside the gene matches: 8. CDR3 region: CSATDRGWDEQYN. The CDR3 DNA sequence: TGCAGTGCCACGGACAGGGGATGGGACGAGCAGTACAAC.

The table lists this clonotype with many counts. The chain uses TRBV12-3 or TRBV12-4 and TRBJ1-6; D not resolved. The ends were cut back, 1 base at V and 7 bases at J, with 8 bases in the middle. The CDR3 runs 14 residues. CDR3 loop: CASSLVGGNSPLHF. The CDR3 coding sequence is TGTGCCAGCAGTTTAGTTGGAGGGAATTCACCCCTCCACTTT.

Ten or more counts support this clonotype. The chain carries TRBV3-1 and TRBJ2-3; 8 bases are shared with TRBD2. After removal of 4 bases from V and 0 bases from J, the junction contained 6 bases not matched to a gene. CDR1 LGHDT and CDR2 YNNKEL come from the germline V gene (reference sequence). The CDR3 runs 16 residues. The CDR3 DNA sequence: TGTGCCAGCAGCCCCACGGGGGGGAGGAGCACAGATACGCAGTATTTT. Protein product: CASSPTGGRSTDTQYF.

This clonotype was recorded many times. The J gene is TRBJ2-3, the V gene TRBV7-9, with a possible D match to TRBD2 (6 bases). V was clipped by 1 base and J by 4 bases, with 12 bases between them. The CDR3 has 15 residues. The germline CDR1 and CDR2 sequences are SEHNR and FQNEAQ (reference sequence). The CDR3 DNA reads as TGTGCCAGCAGCTTAGGACTAGTAAGCGCAGATACGCAGTATTTT. It yields the protein CASSLGLVSADTQYF.